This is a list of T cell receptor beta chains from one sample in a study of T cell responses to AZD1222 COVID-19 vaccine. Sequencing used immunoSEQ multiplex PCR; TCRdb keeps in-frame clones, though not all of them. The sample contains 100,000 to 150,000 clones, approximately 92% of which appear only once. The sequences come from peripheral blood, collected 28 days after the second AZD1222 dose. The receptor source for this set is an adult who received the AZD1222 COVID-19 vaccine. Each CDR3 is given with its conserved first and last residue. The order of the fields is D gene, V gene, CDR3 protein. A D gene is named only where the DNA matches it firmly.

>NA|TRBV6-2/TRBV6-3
CASSYGVSDTQYF
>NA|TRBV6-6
CASLPRWNSPLHF
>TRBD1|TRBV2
CASSERRGRTDTQYF
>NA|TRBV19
CASSPRHGQTSNQPQHF
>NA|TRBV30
CAWSSPPYEQYF
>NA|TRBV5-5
CASSLTRQNTEAFF
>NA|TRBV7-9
CASSPYLQPSGANVLTF
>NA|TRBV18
CASSSSSMNTEAFF
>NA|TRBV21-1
CASSKGGTSGAYEQYF
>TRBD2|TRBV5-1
CASSLEASGGEETQYF
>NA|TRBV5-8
CASSLGWLANYNEQFF
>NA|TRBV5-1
CASSWTLGENEQFF
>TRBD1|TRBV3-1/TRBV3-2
CASSLPGQGTDTQYF
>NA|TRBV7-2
CASSLVGPTNEKLFF
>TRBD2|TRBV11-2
CASRLAGGKYEQFF
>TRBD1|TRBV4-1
CASSQELQGASYEQYF
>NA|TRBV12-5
CASGFNTGELFF
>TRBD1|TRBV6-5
CASSYSWTGDYEQYF
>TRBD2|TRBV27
CASSIQRGYNEQFF
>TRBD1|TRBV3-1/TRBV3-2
CASSQGPGTAYEQYF
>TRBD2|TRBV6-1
CASSELAGGLDTQYF
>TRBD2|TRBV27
CASSFGSGSAYEQYF
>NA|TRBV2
CASTHGRMGQETQYF
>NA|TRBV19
CASSIYRSNQPQHF
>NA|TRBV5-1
CASRDGTLTGELFF
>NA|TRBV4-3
CASSQDRWMGEAFF
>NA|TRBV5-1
CASSQGAGAGTEAFF
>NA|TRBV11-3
CASSLQSPSGEQFF
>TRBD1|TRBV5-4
CASSQDRGLLSNYGYTF
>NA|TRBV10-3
CAISGSDDEQFF
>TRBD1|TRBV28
CATPGTGGTEAFF
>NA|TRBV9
CASSLYSNQPQHF
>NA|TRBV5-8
CASSLRGNIQYF
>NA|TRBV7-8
CASSLRGALGATGNTIYF
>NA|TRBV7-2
CASSLALLFHIQYF
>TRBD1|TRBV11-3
CASSPRQGTLAEQYF
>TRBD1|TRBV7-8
CATNPGGQGNTIYF
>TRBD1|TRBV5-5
CASSRKTGAQPQHF
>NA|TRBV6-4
CASIQGCGQPQHF
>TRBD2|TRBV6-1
CASSEQGGGSDTQYF
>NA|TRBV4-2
CASSSPGTITNYGYTF
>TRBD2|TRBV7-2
CASSWPGSGRPLNF
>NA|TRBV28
CASSSSRRERSYEQYF
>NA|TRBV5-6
CASSATGDRPQHF
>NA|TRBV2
CASSDGPYNEQFF
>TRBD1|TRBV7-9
CASSLVGTGVSLIYEQFF
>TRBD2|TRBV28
CASSLRTSGRAYEQYF
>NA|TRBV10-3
CAISPMGGLPEAFF